A selection of T cell receptor beta chains follows, all from one sample in a study of glioma-infiltrating T cells. MiXCR, run by TCRdb on the multiplex PCR reads, gives a single entry per CDR3 protein. The sample shows approximately 40,000 distinct CDR3 sequences, about a fifth of them seen only once. Sequencing was carried out using glioma tissue, nonneoplastic brain tissue, or PBMCs (not recorded which). The source of these receptors is a human donor with low-grade glioma or glioblastoma, undergoing nonglioma brain surgery, or in good health (not recorded which). Each CDR3 is given with its conserved first and last residue. Each record gives: D gene, clone size, V gene, J gene, CDR3 protein, CDR3 DNA. A D gene is named only where the DNA matches it firmly. Expanded clones are given a class, and other clones once, few, many or no size at all.

D: -; size: once; V: TRBV27; J: TRBJ1-1; CDR3: CSRSPRARGRRTAAFF; DNA: TGTTCCCGCAGCCCCCGGGCCAGGGGTCGTCGGACTGCCGCTTTCTTT
D: TRBD2; size: many; V: TRBV4-1; J: TRBJ2-3; CDR3: CASSPGAGTEHTQYF; DNA: TGCGCCAGCAGCCCCGGAGCGGGAACTGAGCATACGCAGTATTTT
D: TRBD2; size: many; V: TRBV19; J: TRBJ2-1; CDR3: CATRRASGGFNEQFF; DNA: TGTGCTACCCGTAGGGCTAGCGGGGGGTTCAATGAGCAGTTCTTC
D: TRBD1; size: many; V: TRBV2; J: TRBJ2-7; CDR3: CASSGQGYNEQYF; DNA: TGTGCCAGCAGTGGACAGGGGTATAACGAGCAGTACTTC
D: -; size: many; V: TRBV7-2; J: TRBJ2-2; CDR3: CASSLALGTGELFF; DNA: TGTGCCAGCAGCTTAGCACTGGGCACCGGGGAGCTGTTTTTT
D: -; size: medium-sized; V: TRBV27; J: TRBJ2-7; CDR3: CASSLFRSYEQYF; DNA: TGTGCCAGCAGTTTATTCAGAAGCTACGAGCAGTACTTC
D: -; size: few; V: TRBV3-1; J: TRBJ2-3; CDR3: CASRHSTRSDTQYF; DNA: TGTGCCAGCAGACATTCGACTAGATCAGATACGCAGTATTTT
D: -; size: many; V: TRBV20-1; J: TRBJ2-7; CDR3: CSARQTGRGEQYF; DNA: TGCAGTGCTAGACAGACAGGCCGAGGCGAGCAGTACTTC
D: -; size: many; V: TRBV7-2; J: TRBJ1-2; CDR3: CASSLGGANYGYTF; DNA: TGTGCCAGCAGCTTAGGTGGGGCTAACTATGGCTACACCTTC
D: TRBD1; size: many; V: TRBV4-1; J: TRBJ2-5; CDR3: CASSQEDRRETQYF; DNA: TGCGCCAGCAGCCAAGAGGACAGGCGGGAGACCCAGTACTTC
D: -; size: many; V: TRBV14; J: TRBJ1-5; CDR3: CASSQGTGQPQHF; DNA: TGTGCCAGCAGCCAAGGAACAGGTCAGCCCCAGCATTTT
D: TRBD2; size: many; V: TRBV18; J: TRBJ2-1; CDR3: CASSPTRSAGGPNEQFF; DNA: TGTGCCAGCTCACCTACGAGGTCGGCGGGGGGGCCCAATGAGCAGTTCTTC
D: -; size: many; V: TRBV5-1; J: TRBJ1-1; CDR3: CASQGRDTEAFF; DNA: TGCGCCAGCCAGGGAAGGGACACTGAAGCTTTCTTT
D: TRBD2; size: many; V: TRBV20-1; J: TRBJ2-3; CDR3: CSARLAGGLRTDTQYF; DNA: TGCAGTGCAAGACTAGCGGGGGGGCTCCGCACAGATACGCAGTATTTT
D: -; size: many; V: TRBV6-6; J: TRBJ2-1; CDR3: CASSYEVWDEQFF; DNA: TGTGCCAGCAGTTACGAGGTATGGGATGAGCAGTTCTTC
D: -; size: many; V: TRBV7-2; J: TRBJ2-2; CDR3: CASSLAGSGELFF; DNA: TGTGCCAGCAGCTTAGCGGGAAGCGGGGAGCTGTTTTTT
D: -; size: -; V: TRBV20-1; J: TRBJ1-6; CDR3: CSARGHVRSPLHF; DNA: TGCAGTGCTCGTGGACATGTGCGATCACCCCTCCACTTT
D: TRBD2; size: many; V: TRBV28; J: TRBJ2-1; CDR3: CASSLTGEGEQFF; DNA: TGTGCCAGCAGTCTAACTGGGGAGGGTGAGCAGTTCTTC
D: -; size: many; V: TRBV19; J: TRBJ2-1; CDR3: CASSTLIGDEQFF; DNA: TGTGCCAGTAGTACCCTAATAGGTGATGAGCAGTTCTTC
D: -; size: many; V: TRBV19; J: TRBJ2-1; CDR3: CASSPGAGRNNEQFF; DNA: TGTGCCAGTAGTCCGGGAGCCGGCCGAAACAATGAGCAGTTCTTC
D: TRBD2; size: few; V: TRBV5-1; J: TRBJ2-1; CDR3: CASSLVLSGRNEQFF; DNA: TGCGCCAGCAGCTTGGTCCTTAGCGGGAGAAATGAGCAGTTCTTC
D: -; size: -; V: TRBV7-9; J: TRBJ2-5; CDR3: CASSLGWSKQTQYF; DNA: TGTGCCAGCAGCTTAGGTTGGTCGAAGCAGACCCAGTACTTC
D: -; size: many; V: TRBV20-1; J: TRBJ2-1; CDR3: CSASPIPYNEQFF; DNA: TGCAGTGCCAGCCCCATACCCTACAATGAGCAGTTCTTC
D: -; size: -; V: TRBV3-1; J: TRBJ2-5; CDR3: CASSQATQLQETQYF; DNA: TGTGCCAGCAGCCAAGCAACCCAGCTCCAAGAGACCCAGTACTTC
D: TRBD1; size: many; V: TRBV7-8; J: TRBJ1-3; CDR3: CASSLASGQGIPIYF; DNA: TGTGCCAGCAGCTTAGCATCCGGACAGGGAATACCCATATATTTT
D: -; size: many; V: TRBV11-2; J: TRBJ2-5; CDR3: CASSLSQGETQYF; DNA: TGTGCCAGCAGCTTGAGCCAGGGTGAGACCCAGTACTTC
D: -; size: many; V: TRBV4-3; J: TRBJ1-1; CDR3: CASSQHTGSTEAFF; DNA: TGCGCCAGCAGCCAACATACGGGGAGCACTGAAGCTTTCTTT
D: TRBD2; size: many; V: TRBV20-1; J: TRBJ2-2; CDR3: CSARGALAGSNTGELFF; DNA: TGCAGTGCTAGAGGGGCTCTAGCGGGGTCGAACACCGGGGAGCTGTTTTTT
D: TRBD1; size: many; V: TRBV7-9; J: TRBJ2-1; CDR3: CASSPRDRVESNEQFF; DNA: TGTGCCAGCAGCCCACGAGACAGGGTAGAATCCAATGAGCAGTTCTTC
D: -; size: many; V: TRBV25-1; J: TRBJ2-5; CDR3: CASVSGWMQETQYF; DNA: TGTGCCAGCGTCTCGGGCTGGATGCAAGAGACCCAGTACTTC
D: -; size: many; V: TRBV3-1; J: TRBJ1-1; CDR3: CASSRGEPAFF; DNA: TGTGCCAGCAGCCGTGGAGAGCCGGCTTTCTTT
D: -; size: -; V: TRBV5-1; J: TRBJ1-1; CDR3: CASSWGHTEAFF; DNA: TGCGCCAGCAGCTGGGGTCACACTGAAGCTTTCTTT
D: -; size: many; V: TRBV12-3/TRBV12-4; J: TRBJ1-5; CDR3: CASSPEDGSYNQPQHF; DNA: TGTGCCAGCAGCCCTGAGGACGGATCATACAATCAGCCCCAGCATTTT
D: -; size: many; V: TRBV27; J: TRBJ2-5; CDR3: CASSRSGGGSETQYF; DNA: TGTGCCAGCAGTCGCTCCGGTGGGGGTTCCGAGACCCAGTACTTC
D: -; size: -; V: TRBV30; J: TRBJ2-7; CDR3: CAWDRSSYEQYF; DNA: TGTGCCTGGGACAGGAGCTCCTACGAGCAGTACTTC
D: TRBD1; size: many; V: TRBV14; J: TRBJ1-3; CDR3: CASSQQGASGNTIYF; DNA: TGTGCCAGCAGCCAACAGGGGGCCTCTGGAAACACCATATATTTT
D: -; size: -; V: TRBV6-1; J: TRBJ1-2; CDR3: CASSERDGGNYGYTF; DNA: TGTGCCAGCAGTGAACGGGACGGGGGCAACTACGGCTACACCTTC
D: -; size: -; V: TRBV20-1; J: TRBJ2-1; CDR3: CSAFMGGGRNEQFF; DNA: TGCAGTGCCTTCATGGGGGGCGGTAGGAATGAGCAGTTCTTC
D: -; size: many; V: TRBV27; J: TRBJ1-2; CDR3: CASSLPSSGDNGYTF; DNA: TGTGCCAGCAGTCTCCCCTCGTCGGGGGACAATGGCTACACCTTC
D: TRBD2; size: few; V: TRBV18; J: TRBJ2-3; CDR3: CASSTRTSEDTQYF; DNA: TGTGCCAGCTCCACACGGACTAGCGAGGATACGCAGTATTTT
D: -; size: many; V: TRBV28; J: TRBJ2-1; CDR3: CASSHYSPFVAGPKGDEQFF; DNA: TGTGCCAGCAGTCATTATAGCCCTTTTGTGGCAGGCCCTAAAGGTGATGAGCAGTTCTTC
D: TRBD2; size: many; V: TRBV20-1; J: TRBJ2-3; CDR3: CSARGLAITDTQYF; DNA: TGCAGTGCCCGAGGACTAGCGATCACAGATACGCAGTATTTT
D: TRBD2; size: many; V: TRBV20-1; J: TRBJ2-3; CDR3: CSARNPSGSTDTQYF; DNA: TGCAGTGCTAGAAACCCTAGCGGGAGCACGGATACGCAGTATTTT
D: -; size: -; V: TRBV5-1; J: TRBJ2-1; CDR3: CASSLGGSPYNEQFF; DNA: TGCGCCAGCAGCTTGGGGGGGTCCCCCTACAATGAGCAGTTCTTC
D: TRBD1; size: many; V: TRBV20-1; J: TRBJ2-5; CDR3: CSARTLGQGTYGTQYF; DNA: TGCAGTGCTAGAACCCTCGGACAGGGGACATACGGGACCCAGTACTTC
D: -; size: many; V: TRBV7-6; J: TRBJ1-2; CDR3: CASSLQGNYGYTF; DNA: TGTGCCAGCAGCTTACAGGGGAACTATGGCTACACCTTC
D: -; size: many; V: TRBV7-2; J: TRBJ2-5; CDR3: CASASWGPQETQYF; DNA: TGTGCCAGCGCCTCCTGGGGCCCTCAAGAGACCCAGTACTTC